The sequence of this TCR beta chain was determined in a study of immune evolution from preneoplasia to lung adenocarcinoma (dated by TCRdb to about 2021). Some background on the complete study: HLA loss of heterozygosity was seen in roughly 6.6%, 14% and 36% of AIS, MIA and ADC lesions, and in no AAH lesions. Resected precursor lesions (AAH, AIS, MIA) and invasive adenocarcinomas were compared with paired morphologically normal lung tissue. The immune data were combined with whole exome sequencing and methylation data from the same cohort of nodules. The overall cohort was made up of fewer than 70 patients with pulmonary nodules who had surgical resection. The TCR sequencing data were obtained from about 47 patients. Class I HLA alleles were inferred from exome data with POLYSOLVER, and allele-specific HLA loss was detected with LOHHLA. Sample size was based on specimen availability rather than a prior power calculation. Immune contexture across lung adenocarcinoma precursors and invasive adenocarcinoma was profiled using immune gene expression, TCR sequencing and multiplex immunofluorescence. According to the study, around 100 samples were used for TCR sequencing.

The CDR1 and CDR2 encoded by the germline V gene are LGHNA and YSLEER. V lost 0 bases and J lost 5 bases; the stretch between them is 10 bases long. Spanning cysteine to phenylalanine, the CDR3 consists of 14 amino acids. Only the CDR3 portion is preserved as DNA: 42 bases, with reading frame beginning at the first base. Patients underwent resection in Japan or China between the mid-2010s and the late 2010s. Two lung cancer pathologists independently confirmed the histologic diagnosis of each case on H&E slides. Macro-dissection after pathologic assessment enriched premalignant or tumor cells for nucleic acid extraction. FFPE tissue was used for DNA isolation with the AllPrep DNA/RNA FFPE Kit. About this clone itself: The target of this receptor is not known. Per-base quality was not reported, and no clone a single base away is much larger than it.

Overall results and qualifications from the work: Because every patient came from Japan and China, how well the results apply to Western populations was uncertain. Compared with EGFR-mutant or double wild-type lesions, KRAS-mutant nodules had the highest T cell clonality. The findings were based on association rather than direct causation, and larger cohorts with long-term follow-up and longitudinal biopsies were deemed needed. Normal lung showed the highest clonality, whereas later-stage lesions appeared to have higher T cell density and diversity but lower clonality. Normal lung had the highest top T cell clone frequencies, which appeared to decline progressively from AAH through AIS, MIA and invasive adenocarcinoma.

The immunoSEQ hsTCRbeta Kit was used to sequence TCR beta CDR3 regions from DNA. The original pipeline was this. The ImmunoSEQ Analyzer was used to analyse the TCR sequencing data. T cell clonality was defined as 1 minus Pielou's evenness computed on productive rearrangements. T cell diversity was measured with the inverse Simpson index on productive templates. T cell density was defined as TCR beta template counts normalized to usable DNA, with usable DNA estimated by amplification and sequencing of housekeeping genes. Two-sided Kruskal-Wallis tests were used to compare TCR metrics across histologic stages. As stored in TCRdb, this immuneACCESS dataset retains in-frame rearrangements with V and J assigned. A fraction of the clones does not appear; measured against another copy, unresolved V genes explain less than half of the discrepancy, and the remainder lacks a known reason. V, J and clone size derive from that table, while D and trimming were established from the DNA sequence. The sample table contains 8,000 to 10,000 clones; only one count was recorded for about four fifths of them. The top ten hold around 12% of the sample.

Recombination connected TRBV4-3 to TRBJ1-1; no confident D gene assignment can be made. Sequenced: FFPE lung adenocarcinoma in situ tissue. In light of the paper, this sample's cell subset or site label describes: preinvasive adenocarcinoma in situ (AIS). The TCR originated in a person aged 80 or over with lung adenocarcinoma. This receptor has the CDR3 CASSQDSGRTEAFF. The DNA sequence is TGCGCCAGCAGCCAAGATAGTGGGCGGACTGAAGCTTTCTTT.